These T cell receptor beta chains were read from a single sample in a study of blood T cell repertoires in COVID-19. The table came from immunoSEQ multiplex PCR; TCRdb's copy has only in-frame clones and leaves some out. The sample has around 83,000 clones; 75% to 90% are singletons. The sequenced sample consisted of peripheral blood. Receptor source: a man in his fifties with active or convalescent COVID-19. The CDR3 runs from the conserved cysteine through the conserved F or W. Fields, in order: clone size, V gene, J gene, D gene, CDR3 DNA, CDR3 protein. The D gene is left open where the match is weak. Only some rows state a clone size, as once, few, many or a class for expanded clones.

size: NA; V: TRBV11-2; J: TRBJ1-1; D: NA; DNA: TGTGCCAGCAGCTTATCACAGGGTATTCCTGAAGCTTTCTTT; CDR3: CASSLSQGIPEAFF
size: NA; V: TRBV9; J: TRBJ2-3; D: NA; DNA: TGTGCCAGCAGCGTAGGGGACACTTGGGGAGATACGCAGTATTTT; CDR3: CASSVGDTWGDTQYF
size: NA; V: TRBV30; J: TRBJ1-1; D: NA; DNA: TGTGCCGGCCTACTTGGACGGGGAGCTTTCTTT; CDR3: CAGLLGRGAFF
size: few; V: TRBV28; J: TRBJ2-7; D: NA; DNA: TGTGCCAGCAGTTTACGGGCAGGGGTGATTGGCGAGCAGTACTTC; CDR3: CASSLRAGVIGEQYF
size: NA; V: TRBV5-1; J: TRBJ1-1; D: NA; DNA: TGCGCCAGCAGCTTGGAAACAGAATTGAACACTGAAGCTTTCTTT; CDR3: CASSLETELNTEAFF
size: NA; V: TRBV30; J: TRBJ1-1; D: NA; DNA: TGTGCCTGGAGGGGAGGGGATAACGGTGAAGCTTTCTTT; CDR3: CAWRGGDNGEAFF
size: NA; V: TRBV19; J: TRBJ2-1; D: TRBD2; DNA: TGTGCCAGTAGTATATTCCGGACTAGCGACAATGAGCAGTTCTTC; CDR3: CASSIFRTSDNEQFF
size: NA; V: TRBV6-1; J: TRBJ2-3; D: TRBD2; DNA: TGTGCCAGCAGTGAAGCCCGACTAGCGGGGGGGGCGCAGTATTTT; CDR3: CASSEARLAGGAQYF
size: NA; V: TRBV4-3; J: TRBJ2-7; D: TRBD1; DNA: TGCGCCAGCAGCCAAGGTCTGGGGACAGGGGGGCTCGAGCAGTACTTC; CDR3: CASSQGLGTGGLEQYF
size: NA; V: TRBV6-2/TRBV6-3; J: TRBJ2-2; D: NA; DNA: TGTGCCAGCAGTTACCCTAATTTGGAGTTCCTCGCCGGGGAGCTGTTTTTT; CDR3: CASSYPNLEFLAGELFF
size: NA; V: TRBV30; J: TRBJ1-6; D: TRBD1; DNA: TGTGCCTGGAGCTACAGGGGAGGTTCACCCCTCCACTTT; CDR3: CAWSYRGGSPLHF
size: NA; V: TRBV6-6; J: TRBJ2-7; D: TRBD2; DNA: TGTGCCAGCAGTTACTTAGCGGGAGCCCCCTACGAGCAGTACTTC; CDR3: CASSYLAGAPYEQYF
size: NA; V: TRBV6-5; J: TRBJ1-1; D: TRBD1; DNA: TGTGCCAGCAGTCACAACAGGGGCCCGAACACTGAAGCTTTCTTT; CDR3: CASSHNRGPNTEAFF
size: NA; V: TRBV5-6; J: TRBJ2-7; D: NA; DNA: TGTGCCAGCAGCTTTCGGGGGTGGGGCTCGGACGAGCAGTACTTC; CDR3: CASSFRGWGSDEQYF
size: NA; V: TRBV5-1; J: TRBJ2-5; D: NA; DNA: TGCGCCAGCAGCCCCGAAGGACAGTTGAAGACCCAGTACTTC; CDR3: CASSPEGQLKTQYF
size: NA; V: TRBV7-7; J: TRBJ1-3; D: NA; DNA: TGTGCCAGCAGCCACCCCGCGGGGTCAGGAAACACCATATATTTT; CDR3: CASSHPAGSGNTIYF
size: NA; V: TRBV6-4; J: TRBJ1-4; D: TRBD1; DNA: TGTGCCAGCAGTCAGGGGGATAATGAAAAACTGTTTTTT; CDR3: CASSQGDNEKLFF
size: NA; V: TRBV24-1; J: TRBJ1-2; D: NA; DNA: TGTGCCACCGGCCCCCCGGGGGGCGGCTACACCTTC; CDR3: CATGPPGGGYTF
size: NA; V: TRBV10-1; J: TRBJ2-3; D: NA; DNA: TGCGCCAGCAGTGAGACGGGAGAGAGCACAGATACGCAGTATTTT; CDR3: CASSETGESTDTQYF
size: once; V: TRBV28; J: TRBJ2-1; D: NA; DNA: TGTGCCAGCAGTCCAGGGGGAGGACTAGCAGCGAACAATGAGCAGTTCTTC; CDR3: CASSPGGGLAANNEQFF
size: NA; V: TRBV12-5; J: TRBJ2-2; D: NA; DNA: TGTGCTAGTGCTTCTCGAGGGGGGAACACCGGGGAGCTGTTTTTT; CDR3: CASASRGGNTGELFF
size: NA; V: TRBV4-3; J: TRBJ1-1; D: NA; DNA: TGCGCCAGCAGCCAAGAGGAGGGGATGAACACTGAAGCTTTCTTT; CDR3: CASSQEEGMNTEAFF
size: NA; V: TRBV5-1; J: TRBJ2-1; D: TRBD1; DNA: TGCGCCAGCAGCTCGTCCGGGACAGGGCCGAATGAGCAGTTCTTC; CDR3: CASSSSGTGPNEQFF
size: NA; V: TRBV3-1/TRBV3-2; J: TRBJ2-7; D: NA; DNA: TGTGCCAGCAGCCAAGATTTACAGGGTCACGAGCAGTACTTC; CDR3: CASSQDLQGHEQYF
size: NA; V: TRBV3-1/TRBV3-2; J: TRBJ1-5; D: NA; DNA: TGTGCCAGCAGCCAAGGGGGAGGGCGACAGCCCCAGCATTTT; CDR3: CASSQGGGRQPQHF
size: NA; V: TRBV21-1; J: TRBJ1-4; D: NA; DNA: TGTGCCAGCAGCAAAGATGTTGTTCCAGGGATCCTCAGGGAAAAACTGTTTTTT; CDR3: CASSKDVVPGILREKLFF
size: once; V: TRBV4-3; J: TRBJ2-3; D: NA; DNA: TGCGCCAGCAGCCAAGATGGGCATACAGGGTTTGGTGCAGATACGCAGTATTTT; CDR3: CASSQDGHTGFGADTQYF
size: NA; V: TRBV4-3; J: TRBJ2-3; D: NA; DNA: TGCGCCAGCAGCCGGGAGACAGGTTCAGATACGCAGTATTTT; CDR3: CASSRETGSDTQYF
size: NA; V: TRBV18; J: TRBJ2-4; D: NA; DNA: TGTGCCAGCTCACCGGTCGATGGGGCTCGTGGCGGACAGCCGTACTTC; CDR3: CASSPVDGARGGQPYF
size: NA; V: TRBV19; J: TRBJ2-2; D: NA; DNA: TGTGCCAGTACTACTGGTAATCGGGTAGGCACCGGGGAGCTGTTTTTT; CDR3: CASTTGNRVGTGELFF
size: NA; V: TRBV6-5; J: TRBJ2-1; D: NA; DNA: TGTGCCAGCAGCCGAGTTCTAGGATCCTACAATGAGCAGTTCTTC; CDR3: CASSRVLGSYNEQFF
size: NA; V: TRBV19; J: TRBJ2-7; D: NA; DNA: TGTGCCAGTAGCGGACAAATCGGGAGTGGGTACGAGCAGTACTTC; CDR3: CASSGQIGSGYEQYF
size: once; V: TRBV15; J: TRBJ1-1; D: NA; DNA: TGTGCCACCAGCAGAGATTCACGGGGAACTGAAGCTTTCTTT; CDR3: CATSRDSRGTEAFF
size: NA; V: TRBV28; J: TRBJ2-6; D: TRBD1; DNA: TGTGCCAGCAGGCGTACAGGGGGCGCTGGGGCCAACGTCCTGACTTTC; CDR3: CASRRTGGAGANVLTF
size: NA; V: TRBV10-3; J: TRBJ1-4; D: TRBD1; DNA: TGTGCCATCAGTGAGTCGTTCTCAGGGGGCGGTGAAAAACTGTTTTTT; CDR3: CAISESFSGGGEKLFF
size: NA; V: TRBV29-1; J: TRBJ2-7; D: TRBD2; DNA: TGCAGCGTTGAAAAGGGCACTAGCGGGGGCTACGAGCAGTACTTC; CDR3: CSVEKGTSGGYEQYF
size: NA; V: TRBV5-4; J: TRBJ2-5; D: NA; DNA: TGTGCCAGCAGCTCAGTAGCGGCACAAGAGACCCAGTACTTC; CDR3: CASSSVAAQETQYF
size: NA; V: TRBV27; J: TRBJ1-1; D: NA; DNA: TGTGCCAGCACCGGGGGAGGAGTGACTGAAGCTTTCTTT; CDR3: CASTGGGVTEAFF
size: once; V: TRBV2; J: TRBJ1-1; D: TRBD1; DNA: TGTGCCAGCAGGGGACAGGGGGAGGGCACTGAAGCTTTCTTT; CDR3: CASRGQGEGTEAFF
size: NA; V: TRBV4-1; J: TRBJ1-5; D: NA; DNA: TGCGCCAGCAGCCAACGAATCGACCTGTCAGGGTTGGGAAGCAATCAGCCCCAGCATTTT; CDR3: CASSQRIDLSGLGSNQPQHF
size: NA; V: TRBV24-1; J: TRBJ2-5; D: NA; DNA: TGTGCCACCAGTGACCGACTAGAGGAGACCCAGTACTTC; CDR3: CATSDRLEETQYF
size: NA; V: TRBV11-2; J: TRBJ1-1; D: NA; DNA: TGTGCCAGCAGCTTCTCCTCACAGGTCACCACTGAAGCTTTCTTT; CDR3: CASSFSSQVTTEAFF
size: once; V: TRBV5-1; J: TRBJ2-7; D: TRBD2; DNA: TGCGCCAGCAGCTTGGCGGGGGGGCTAACCTACGAGCAGTACTTC; CDR3: CASSLAGGLTYEQYF
size: NA; V: TRBV18; J: TRBJ2-7; D: TRBD2; DNA: TGTGCCAGCTCACGGGAGCTTAGCGGGAACACCTACGAGCAGTACTTC; CDR3: CASSRELSGNTYEQYF
size: NA; V: TRBV19; J: TRBJ1-5; D: NA; DNA: TGTGCCAGTAGGACCCGGGACACTAATCAGCCCCAGCATTTT; CDR3: CASRTRDTNQPQHF
size: once; V: TRBV19; J: TRBJ2-3; D: NA; DNA: TGTGCCAGTTCCATCAGGGGGGTAGATACGCAGTATTTT; CDR3: CASSIRGVDTQYF
size: NA; V: TRBV6-6; J: TRBJ2-7; D: TRBD1; DNA: TGTGCCAGCAGTGACGGACAGGGGATTTACGAGCAGTACTTC; CDR3: CASSDGQGIYEQYF
size: NA; V: TRBV29-1; J: TRBJ2-4; D: NA; DNA: TGCAGCGTTTTAGGTTTAGGGGTTGGTAGAGACATTCAGTACTTC; CDR3: CSVLGLGVGRDIQYF
size: NA; V: TRBV5-1; J: TRBJ2-3; D: NA; DNA: TGCGCCAGCAGCTCTGGACAGACCACAGATACGCAGTATTTT; CDR3: CASSSGQTTDTQYF
size: NA; V: TRBV19; J: TRBJ2-5; D: TRBD1; DNA: TGTGCCAGTAGTTCGACAGGGGACTGGGAGACCCAGTACTTC; CDR3: CASSSTGDWETQYF
size: NA; V: TRBV5-1; J: TRBJ1-2; D: NA; DNA: TGCGCCAGCAGCAACCCCTGGGGGGACCTCTATGGCTACACCTTC; CDR3: CASSNPWGDLYGYTF
size: NA; V: TRBV24-1; J: TRBJ2-7; D: TRBD2; DNA: TGTGCCACCTCCCGCGGGGGCGAGCAGTACTTC; CDR3: CATSRGGEQYF
size: NA; V: TRBV7-2; J: TRBJ2-7; D: TRBD1; DNA: TGTGCCAGCAGCCCGGAGACAGGGGGCGCCTACGAGCAGTACTTC; CDR3: CASSPETGGAYEQYF
size: NA; V: TRBV5-1; J: TRBJ2-7; D: TRBD1; DNA: TGCGCCAGCAGCCTGAGGACAGGGGAGGACGAGCAGTACTTC; CDR3: CASSLRTGEDEQYF
size: NA; V: TRBV19; J: TRBJ2-6; D: NA; DNA: TGTGCCAGTAGTATCCCTCCCCGGGGGAGCTCTGGGGCCAACGTCCTGACTTTC; CDR3: CASSIPPRGSSGANVLTF